The 17 T cell receptor beta chains presented below share a single source sample, sequenced in a study of T cell responses to AZD1222 COVID-19 vaccine. Method: immunoSEQ multiplex PCR; TCRdb's copy keeps in-frame clones and lacks some. The sample has roughly 150,000 clones, more than 70% seen once. The sample here was peripheral blood, taken on day 0 of AZD1222 vaccination. The origin of the receptors is an adult in good health.

The rearrangement joins TRBV28 to TRBJ1-1; TRBD1 matches 9 bases. Germline V gene lookup returns CDR1 MDHEN and CDR2 SYDVKM. Germline trimming cut 2 bases from V and 0 bases from J; bases unmatched to any gene: 10. The length of the CDR3 is 18 residues. The CDR3 spells CASSLVRTGALMNTEAFF. The CDR3 nucleotides are TGTGCCAGCAGTTTAGTCCGGACAGGGGCCCTTATGAACACTGAAGCTTTCTTT.

CDR3 residues: CANLRDRVQNYGYTF. Written as DNA, the CDR3 is TGCGCCAACCTCCGGGACAGGGTCCAAAACTATGGCTACACCTTC. This rearrangement joins TRBV10-1 to TRBJ1-2, with 9 positions matching TRBD1. The CDR3 is 15 residues long. Trimming cost V 10 bases and J 2 bases; bases outside gene matches: 11. The V gene's germline CDR1 is WNHNN and CDR2 SYGVQD (reference sequence).

This clone has only a few counts. V usage is TRBV29-1 and J usage is TRBJ1-2; D unresolved. The CDR3 length is 11 residues. CDR1 SQVTM and CDR2 ANQGSEA come from the germline V gene. Trimming pared 7 bases from V and 6 bases from J, leaving 12 bases between. CDR3 in DNA: TGCAGCGCCCAATTCGGGCATGGCTACACCTTC. This sequence encodes CSAQFGHGYTF. The full variable domain, with the rest looked up from reference TRBV29-1 and TRBJ1-2, is SAVISQKPSRDICQRGTSLTIQCQVDSQVTMMFWYRQQPGQSLTLIATANQGSEATYESGFVIDKFPISRPNLTFSTLTVSNMSPEDSSIYLCSAQFGHGYTFGSGTRLTVV.

This chain connects TRBV4-3 to TRBJ2-6; D gene unclear. Per the germline V gene, CDR1 is LGHNA and CDR2 is YSLEER. Trimming removed 2 bases from V and 0 bases from J, with 8 bases in between. The CDR3 has 16 amino acids. For the CDR3, the DNA is TGCGCCAGCAGCCAATCTCGCAGCTCTGGGGCCAACGTCCTGACTTTC. Its protein product is CASSQSRSSGANVLTF.

This clone was recorded only once. The chain combines TRBV24-1 with TRBJ2-1, with TRBD2 identical over 10 bases. The germline V gene encodes CDR1 KGHDR and CDR2 SFDVKD. Unmatched junction bases numbered 7, after V lost 7 bases and J lost 8 bases. This CDR3 has 14 residues. For the CDR3, the DNA is TGTGCCACCAGCTCTAGCGGGAGAATGCATGAGCAGTTCTTC. It is translated as CATSSSGRMHEQFF.

The chain employs TRBV7-8 and TRBJ2-1, with D maybe TRBD1 (5 bases). This CDR3 comprises 14 residues. Germline V CDR1 and CDR2: SGHVS, FQNEAQ. Deletions cut 5 bases from V and 7 bases from J, with 15 bases between. Written as DNA, the CDR3 is TGTGCCAGCAGCCGCACAGGTAATGGGAATGAGCAGTTCTTC. Translating it yields CASSRTGNGNEQFF.

The V and J genes are TRBV7-3 and TRBJ2-2, with 9 bases that match TRBD1. Germline V lookup: CDR1 SGHTA, CDR2 FQGTGA. The CDR3 length is 16 residues. The V and J ends lost 6 bases and 4 bases, in that order; junction bases with no gene match: 9. In DNA form, the CDR3 reads TGTGCCAGCAGGATGCCGGGACAGGGACCCACCGGGGAGCTGTTTTTT. This gives the protein CASRMPGQGPTGELFF.

The chain carries TRBV30 and TRBJ1-1; D is unresolved. V was clipped by 0 bases and J by 6 bases, with 5 bases between them. The CDR3 spans 11 residues. Per the germline V gene, CDR1 is GTSNPN and CDR2 is SVGIG (reference sequence). The CDR3 coding sequence is TGTGCCTGGAGTGTAAAAGCTGAAGCTTTCTTT. This translates into CAWSVKAEAFF.

The chain is built from TRBV19 and TRBJ2-7; TRBD2 aligns across 9 bases. This CDR3 has 13 residues. Trimming cost V 6 bases and J 4 bases; bases outside gene matches: 4. Germline V gene sequence: CDR1 LNHDA, CDR2 SQIVND (reference sequence). The chain's CDR3 is CASSSTSGYEQYF. The CDR3 DNA is TGTGCCAGTAGCTCGACTAGCGGATACGAGCAGTACTTC.

The genes are TRBV4-1 and TRBJ2-1, with 13 nucleotides matching TRBD2. The CDR3 is 16 amino acids. Germline V gives CDR1 MGHRA, CDR2 YSYEKL. The V segment lost 0 bases and the J segment 8 bases; nucleotides outside the gene matches: 4. The CDR3 reads CASSQEGLAGRYEQFF. CDR3 nucleotides: TGCGCCAGCAGCCAAGAGGGACTAGCGGGACGCTATGAGCAGTTCTTC.

The J gene is TRBJ2-7, the V gene TRBV12-3 or TRBV12-4, with D possibly TRBD1 on 5 matching bases. The V and J ends lost 8 bases and 2 bases respectively, with 7 bases between them. The CDR3 extends over 11 amino acids. As DNA, the CDR3 is TGTGCCAGCGGACAACCCTACGAGCAGTACTTC. It is translated as CASGQPYEQYF.

This chain uses TRBV19 with TRBJ1-5; no clear D gene. V gave up 5 bases and J gave up 2 bases, with 7 bases separating them. The germline gives CDR1 LNHDA, CDR2 SQIVND (reference sequence). The CDR3 spans 13 residues. In DNA form, the CDR3 reads TGTGCCAGTAGTCTCACAGGCAATCAGCCCCAGCATTTT. Protein product: CASSLTGNQPQHF.

This clone has just one count. The chain uses TRBV20-1 and TRBJ2-1, with D perhaps TRBD1 (5 bases). The CDR3 spans 11 residues. CDR1 DFQATT and CDR2 SNEGSKA come from the germline V gene (reference sequence). V gave up 4 bases and J gave up 7 bases, with 8 bases separating them. CDR3 nucleotide sequence: TGCAGTGCTACCAGGGCGAATGAGCAGTTCTTC. Protein product: CSATRANEQFF.

The CDR3 spells CASIRGHPLATNEKLFF. The CDR3 nucleotides are TGTGCCAGCATTAGAGGACATCCCTTAGCAACTAATGAAAAACTGTTTTTT. The chain carries TRBV2 and TRBJ1-4; D may be TRBD1 (5 bases). V was shortened by 7 bases and J by 0 bases, with 18 bases between the two germline ends. The CDR3 length is 17 residues. Per germline, CDR1 SNHLY and CDR2 FYNNEI.

The V gene is TRBV6-2 or TRBV6-3, the J gene TRBJ2-1; TRBD2 aligns across 12 bases. The CDR3 consists of 17 residues. Germline lookup yields CDR1 MNHEY and CDR2 SVGEGT. V shed 7 bases, J shed 4 bases, and the junction held 11 bases outside the gene matches. CDR3 loop: CASTPLAGGLSYNEQFF. The CDR3 DNA sequence: TGTGCCAGCACCCCTCTAGCGGGAGGGCTTTCATACAATGAGCAGTTCTTC.

V and J are TRBV27 and TRBJ2-4; 8 nucleotides align to TRBD2. The CDR3 length is 16 residues. CDR1 MNHEY and CDR2 SMNVEV come from the germline V gene (reference sequence). V trimming: 10 bases; J trimming: 0 bases; junction bases outside the gene matches: 11. In DNA, the CDR3 is TGTGCCACCGCGGGGGGAAACCTAGGAGCCAAAAACATTCAGTACTTC. It codes for CATAGGNLGAKNIQYF.

The chain links TRBV7-2 to TRBJ2-6, with no clear D. V lost 2 bases and J 0 bases, leaving 17 bases between the germline ends. The CDR3 totals 19 residues. Germline CDR1 SGHTA, CDR2 FQGNSA. CDR3 loop: CASSLNIRTALSGANVLTF. The CDR3 nucleotides read TGTGCCAGCAGCTTAAATATTAGGACGGCGCTCTCTGGGGCCAACGTCCTGACTTTC. Using reference TRBV7-2 and TRBJ2-6 for the parts outside the CDR3, the full variable domain is GAGVSQSPSNKVTEKGKDVELRCDPISGHTALYWYRQSLGQGLEFLIYFQGNSAPDKSGLPSDRFSAERTGGSVSTLTIQRTQQEDSAVYLCASSLNIRTALSGANVLTFGAGSRLTVL.